This T cell receptor beta chain was found in a study of tumor and adjacent non-tumor tissue in lung cancer. V was pared by 0 bases and J by 2 bases, with 11 bases between. The CDR3 covers 16 residues. CDR1 and CDR2 (germline): DFQATT, SNEGSKA (reference sequence). TCRbeta libraries were built with three rounds of nested PCR, modified from ARM-PCR. A single record per CDR3 protein comes from TCRdb applying MiXCR to the multiplex PCR reads. The data contain about 76,000 distinct CDR3 sequences, 70% to 90% of them singletons. This clonotype is judged medium-sized (0.01 to 0.1%). No cell sorting was done before RNA was extracted from the tissue. Distant lung tissue was collected more than 3 cm away from the tumor edge.

This chain uses TRBV20-1 with TRBJ1-6; D remains unclear. This TCR was recovered from a man between 60 and 75 years old with non-small cell lung cancer. The sequencing input was distant non-tumor lung tissue. CDR3 loop: CSARDPISPYNSPLHF. The CDR3, as DNA: TGCAGTGCTAGAGATCCAATCAGCCCCTATAATTCACCCCTCCACTTT.